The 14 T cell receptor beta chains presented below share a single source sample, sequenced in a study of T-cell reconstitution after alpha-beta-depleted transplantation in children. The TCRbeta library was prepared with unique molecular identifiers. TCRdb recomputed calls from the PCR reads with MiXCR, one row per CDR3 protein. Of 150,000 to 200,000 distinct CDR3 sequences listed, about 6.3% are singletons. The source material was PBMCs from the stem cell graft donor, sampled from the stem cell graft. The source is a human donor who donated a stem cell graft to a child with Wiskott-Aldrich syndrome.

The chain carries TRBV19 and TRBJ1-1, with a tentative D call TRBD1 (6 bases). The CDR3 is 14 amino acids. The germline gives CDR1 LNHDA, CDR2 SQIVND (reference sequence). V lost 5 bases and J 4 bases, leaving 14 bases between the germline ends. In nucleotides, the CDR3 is TGTGCCAGTAGTTCACAGGGAATCGGCACTGAAGCTTTCTTT. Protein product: CASSSQGIGTEAFF.

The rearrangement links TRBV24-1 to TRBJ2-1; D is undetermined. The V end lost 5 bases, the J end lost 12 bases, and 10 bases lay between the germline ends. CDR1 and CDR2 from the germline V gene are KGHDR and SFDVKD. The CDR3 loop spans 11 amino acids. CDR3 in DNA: TGTGCCACCAGTGGCGGTGGTGGGCAGTTCTTC. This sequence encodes CATSGGGGQFF.

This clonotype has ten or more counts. The CDR3 nucleotides are TGCAGCGCAGCCCAGGGGATGAACTACGAGCAGTACTTC. This translates into CSAAQGMNYEQYF. The chain employs TRBV29-1 and TRBJ2-7; tentative D call: TRBD1 (6 bases). This CDR3 spans 13 amino acids. With 7 bases removed from V and 3 bases from J, the gap between germline ends came to 16 bases. Germline V CDR1 and CDR2: SQVTM, ANQGSEA.

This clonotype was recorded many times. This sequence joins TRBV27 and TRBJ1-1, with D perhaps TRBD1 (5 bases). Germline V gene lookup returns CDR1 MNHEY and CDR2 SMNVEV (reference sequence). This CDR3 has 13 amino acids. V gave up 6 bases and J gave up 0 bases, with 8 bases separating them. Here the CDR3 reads CASSGTVNTEAFF. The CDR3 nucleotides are TGTGCCAGCAGCGGGACCGTGAACACTGAAGCTTTCTTT.

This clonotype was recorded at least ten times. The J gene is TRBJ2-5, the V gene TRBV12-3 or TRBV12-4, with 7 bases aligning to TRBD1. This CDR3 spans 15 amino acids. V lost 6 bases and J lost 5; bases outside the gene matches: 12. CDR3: CASSGDRPVGETQYF. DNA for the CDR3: TGTGCCAGCAGCGGGGACAGACCAGTGGGGGAGACCCAGTACTTC.

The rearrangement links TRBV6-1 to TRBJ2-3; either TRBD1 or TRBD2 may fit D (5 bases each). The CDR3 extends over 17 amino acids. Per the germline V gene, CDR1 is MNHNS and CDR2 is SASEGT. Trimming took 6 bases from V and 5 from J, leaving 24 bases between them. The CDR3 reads CASRVYRGVGALDTQYF. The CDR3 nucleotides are TGTGCCAGCAGGGTCTATAGAGGGGTAGGAGCGTTAGATACGCAGTATTTT.

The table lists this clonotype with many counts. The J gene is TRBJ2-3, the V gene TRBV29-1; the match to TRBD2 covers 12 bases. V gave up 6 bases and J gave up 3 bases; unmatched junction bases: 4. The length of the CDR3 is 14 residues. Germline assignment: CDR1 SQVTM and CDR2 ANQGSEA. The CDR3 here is CSVVTSGSTDTQYF. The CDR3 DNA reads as TGCAGCGTAGTGACTAGCGGGAGTACAGATACGCAGTATTTT.

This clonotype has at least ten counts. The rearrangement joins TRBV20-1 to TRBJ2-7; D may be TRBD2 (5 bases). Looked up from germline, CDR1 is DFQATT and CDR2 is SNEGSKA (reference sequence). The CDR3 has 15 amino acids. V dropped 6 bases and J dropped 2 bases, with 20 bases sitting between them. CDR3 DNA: TGCAGTGCGAGATTACAAGGACTGAATCCCTACGAGCAGTACTTC. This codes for CSARLQGLNPYEQYF.

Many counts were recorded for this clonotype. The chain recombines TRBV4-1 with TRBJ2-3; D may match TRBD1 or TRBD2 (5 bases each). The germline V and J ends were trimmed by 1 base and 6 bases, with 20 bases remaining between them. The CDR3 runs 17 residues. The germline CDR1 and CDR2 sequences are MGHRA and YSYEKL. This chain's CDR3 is CASSQGAGRDLSDTQYF. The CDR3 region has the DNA TGCGCCAGCAGCCAAGGGGCAGGCAGGGACCTCTCGGATACGCAGTATTTT.

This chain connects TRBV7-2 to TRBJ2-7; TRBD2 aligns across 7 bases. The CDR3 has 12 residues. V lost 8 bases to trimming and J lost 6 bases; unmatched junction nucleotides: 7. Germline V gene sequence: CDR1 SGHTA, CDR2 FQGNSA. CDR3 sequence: CASRESGGEQYF. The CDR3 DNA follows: TGTGCCAGCCGGGAGTCGGGGGGCGAGCAGTACTTC. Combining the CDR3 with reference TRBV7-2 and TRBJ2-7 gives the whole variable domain GAGVSQSPSNKVTEKGKDVELRCDPISGHTALYWYRQSLGQGLEFLIYFQGNSAPDKSGLPSDRFSAERTGGSVSTLTIQRTQQEDSAVYLCASRESGGEQYFGPGTRLTVT.

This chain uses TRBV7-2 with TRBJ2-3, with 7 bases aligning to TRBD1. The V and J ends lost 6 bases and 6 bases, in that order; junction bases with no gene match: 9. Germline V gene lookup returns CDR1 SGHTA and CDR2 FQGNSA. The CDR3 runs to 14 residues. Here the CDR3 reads CASSPRQGMDTQYF. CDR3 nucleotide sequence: TGTGCCAGCAGTCCGAGACAGGGCATGGATACGCAGTATTTT.

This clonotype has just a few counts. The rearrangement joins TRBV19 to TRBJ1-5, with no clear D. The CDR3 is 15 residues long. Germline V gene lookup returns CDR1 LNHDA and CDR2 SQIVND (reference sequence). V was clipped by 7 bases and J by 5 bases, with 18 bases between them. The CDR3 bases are TGTGCCAGTACCCTGCCGGGCGGAACCTATCAGCCCCAGCATTTT. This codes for CASTLPGGTYQPQHF.

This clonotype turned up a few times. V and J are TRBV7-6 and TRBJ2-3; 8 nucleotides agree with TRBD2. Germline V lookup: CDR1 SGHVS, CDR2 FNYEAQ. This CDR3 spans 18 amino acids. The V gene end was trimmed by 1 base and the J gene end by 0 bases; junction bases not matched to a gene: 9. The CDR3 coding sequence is TGTGCCAGCAGCTTAGTGGCGGGGGGAGGATCTAGCACAGATACGCAGTATTTT. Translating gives CASSLVAGGGSSTDTQYF.

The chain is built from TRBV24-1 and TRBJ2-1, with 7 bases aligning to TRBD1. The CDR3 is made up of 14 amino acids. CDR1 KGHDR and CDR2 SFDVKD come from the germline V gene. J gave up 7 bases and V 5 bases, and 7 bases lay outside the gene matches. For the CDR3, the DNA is TGTGCCACCAGTGGCGACAGGGTGGAAAATGAGCAGTTCTTC. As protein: CATSGDRVENEQFF.